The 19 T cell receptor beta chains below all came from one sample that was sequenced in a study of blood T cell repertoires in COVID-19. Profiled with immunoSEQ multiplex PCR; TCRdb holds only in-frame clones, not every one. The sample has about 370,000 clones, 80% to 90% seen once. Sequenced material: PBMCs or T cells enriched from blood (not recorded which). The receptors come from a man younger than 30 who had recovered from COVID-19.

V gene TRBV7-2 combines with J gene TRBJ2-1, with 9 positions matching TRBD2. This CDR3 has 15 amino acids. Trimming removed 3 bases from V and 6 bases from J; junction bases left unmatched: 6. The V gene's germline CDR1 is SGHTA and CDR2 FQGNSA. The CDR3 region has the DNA TGTGCCAGCAGCTTCCTCGGACTAGCGATCAATGAGCAGTTCTTC. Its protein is CASSFLGLAINEQFF. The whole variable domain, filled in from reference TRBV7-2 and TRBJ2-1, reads GAGVSQSPSNKVTEKGKDVELRCDPISGHTALYWYRQSLGQGLEFLIYFQGNSAPDKSGLPSDRFSAERTGGSVSTLTIQRTQQEDSAVYLCASSFLGLAINEQFFGPGTRLTVL.

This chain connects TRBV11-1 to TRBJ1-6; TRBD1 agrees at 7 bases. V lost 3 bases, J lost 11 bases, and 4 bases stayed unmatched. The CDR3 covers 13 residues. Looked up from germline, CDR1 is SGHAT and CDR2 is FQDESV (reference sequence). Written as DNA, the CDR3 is TGTGCCAGCAGCTTGGGCAGGGGGACACCCCTCCACTTT. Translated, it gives CASSLGRGTPLHF.

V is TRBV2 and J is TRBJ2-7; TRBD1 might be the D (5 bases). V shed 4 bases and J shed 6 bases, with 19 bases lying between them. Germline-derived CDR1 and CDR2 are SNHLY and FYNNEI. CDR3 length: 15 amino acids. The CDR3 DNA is TGTGCCAGCAGTGCAAGGGGTCTTCCACCGGGCGAGCAGTACTTC. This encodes CASSARGLPPGEQYF.

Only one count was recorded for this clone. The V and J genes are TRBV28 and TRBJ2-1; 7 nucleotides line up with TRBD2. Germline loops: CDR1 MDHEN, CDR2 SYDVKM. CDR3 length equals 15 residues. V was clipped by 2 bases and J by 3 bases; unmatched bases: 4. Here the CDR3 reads CASSLAGADYNEQFF. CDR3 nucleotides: TGTGCCAGCAGTTTAGCGGGAGCTGACTACAATGAGCAGTTCTTC.

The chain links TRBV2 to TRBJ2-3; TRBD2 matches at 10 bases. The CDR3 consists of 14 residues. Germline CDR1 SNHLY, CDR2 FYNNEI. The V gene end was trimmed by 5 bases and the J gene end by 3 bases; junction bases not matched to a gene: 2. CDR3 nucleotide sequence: TGTGCCAGCAGTTTTAGCGGGAGGACAGATACGCAGTATTTT. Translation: CASSFSGRTDTQYF.

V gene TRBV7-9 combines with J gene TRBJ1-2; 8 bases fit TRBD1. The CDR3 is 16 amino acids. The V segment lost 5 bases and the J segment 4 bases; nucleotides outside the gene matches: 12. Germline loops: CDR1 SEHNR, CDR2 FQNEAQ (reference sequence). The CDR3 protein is CASSQPPTGGSYGYTF. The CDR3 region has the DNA TGTGCCAGCAGCCAACCGCCAACAGGGGGTAGCTATGGCTACACCTTC.

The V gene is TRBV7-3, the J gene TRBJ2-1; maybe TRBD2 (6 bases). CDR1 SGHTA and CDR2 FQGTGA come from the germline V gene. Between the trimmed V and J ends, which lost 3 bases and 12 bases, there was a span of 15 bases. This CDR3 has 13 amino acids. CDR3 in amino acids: CASSFGPAGGQFF. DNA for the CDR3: TGTGCCAGCAGCTTCGGACCCGCCGGGGGGCAGTTCTTC.

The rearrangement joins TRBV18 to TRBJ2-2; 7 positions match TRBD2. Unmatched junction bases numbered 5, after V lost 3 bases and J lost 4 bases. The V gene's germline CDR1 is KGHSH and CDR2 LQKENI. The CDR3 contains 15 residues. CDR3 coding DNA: TGTGCCAGCTCACCGTTATCGGGGGGCACCGGGGAGCTGTTTTTT. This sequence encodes CASSPLSGGTGELFF.

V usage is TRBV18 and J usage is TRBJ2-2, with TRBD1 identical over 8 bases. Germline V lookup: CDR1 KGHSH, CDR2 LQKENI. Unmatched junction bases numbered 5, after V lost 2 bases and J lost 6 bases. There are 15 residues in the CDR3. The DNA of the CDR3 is TGTGCCAGCTCACCATTGGACAGGGAGTCCGGGGAGCTGTTTTTT. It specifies CASSPLDRESGELFF. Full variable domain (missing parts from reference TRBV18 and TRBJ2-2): NAGVMQNPRHLVRRRGQEARLRCSPMKGHSHVYWYRQLPEEGLKFMVYLQKENIIDESGMPKERFSAEFPKEGPSILRIQQVVRGDSAAYFCASSPLDRESGELFFGEGSRLTVL.

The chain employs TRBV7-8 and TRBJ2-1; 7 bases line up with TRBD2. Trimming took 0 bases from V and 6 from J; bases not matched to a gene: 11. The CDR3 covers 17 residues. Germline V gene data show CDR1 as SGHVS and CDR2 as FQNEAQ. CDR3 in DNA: TGTGCCAGCAGCTTAGCGCGATTGGCGGGAGTTGGCAATGAGCAGTTCTTC. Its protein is CASSLARLAGVGNEQFF. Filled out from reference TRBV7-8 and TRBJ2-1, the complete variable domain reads GAGVSQSPRYKVAKRGQDVALRCDPISGHVSLFWYQQALGQGPEFLTYFQNEAQLDKSGLPSDRFFAERPEGSVSTLKIQRTQQEDSAVYLCASSLARLAGVGNEQFFGPGTRLTVL.

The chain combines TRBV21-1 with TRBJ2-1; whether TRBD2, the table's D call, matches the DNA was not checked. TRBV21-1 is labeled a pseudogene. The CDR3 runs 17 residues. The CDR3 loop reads CASSRSYTSGPYNEQFF. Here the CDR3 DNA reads TGTGCCAGCAGCAGGTCCTATACTAGCGGCCCTTACAATGAGCAGTTCTTC.

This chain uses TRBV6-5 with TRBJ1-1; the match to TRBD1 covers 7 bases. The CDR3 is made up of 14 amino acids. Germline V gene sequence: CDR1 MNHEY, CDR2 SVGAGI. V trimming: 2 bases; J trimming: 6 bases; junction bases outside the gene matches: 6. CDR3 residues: CASSYKGASSEAFF. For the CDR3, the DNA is TGTGCCAGCAGTTACAAGGGGGCGAGTTCTGAAGCTTTCTTT.

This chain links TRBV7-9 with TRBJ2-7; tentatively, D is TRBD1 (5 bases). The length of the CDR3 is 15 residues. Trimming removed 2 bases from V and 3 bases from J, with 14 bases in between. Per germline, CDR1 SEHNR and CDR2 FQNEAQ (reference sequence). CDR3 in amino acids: CASSLSQGGNYEQYF. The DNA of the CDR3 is TGTGCCAGCAGCTTATCGCAGGGTGGGAACTACGAGCAGTACTTC.

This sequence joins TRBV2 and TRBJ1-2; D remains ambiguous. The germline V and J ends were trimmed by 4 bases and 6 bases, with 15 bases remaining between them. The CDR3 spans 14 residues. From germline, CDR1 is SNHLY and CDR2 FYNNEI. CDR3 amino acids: CASSVVSKRNGYTF. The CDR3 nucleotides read TGTGCCAGCAGTGTTGTATCAAAGAGGAATGGCTACACCTTC.

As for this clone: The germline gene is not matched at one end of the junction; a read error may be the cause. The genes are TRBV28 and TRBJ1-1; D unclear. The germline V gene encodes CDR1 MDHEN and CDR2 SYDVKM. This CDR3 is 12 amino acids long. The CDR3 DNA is TGTGCCATCAGTCGGTTGTTCGCTGAAGCTTTCTTT. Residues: CAISRLFAEAFF.

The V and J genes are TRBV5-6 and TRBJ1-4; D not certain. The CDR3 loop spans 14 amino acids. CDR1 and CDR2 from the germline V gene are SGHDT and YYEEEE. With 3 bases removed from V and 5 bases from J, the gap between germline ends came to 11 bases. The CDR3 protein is CASSSGGRNEKLFF. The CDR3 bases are TGTGCCAGCAGCTCAGGAGGTAGGAATGAAAAACTGTTTTTT.

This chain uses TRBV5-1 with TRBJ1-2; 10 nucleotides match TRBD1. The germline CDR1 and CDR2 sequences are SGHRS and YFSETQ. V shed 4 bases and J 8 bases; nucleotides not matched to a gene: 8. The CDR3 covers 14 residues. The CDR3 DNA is TGCGCCAGCAGCACAGGACAGGGGGGCGAGGGCTACACCTTC. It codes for CASSTGQGGEGYTF.

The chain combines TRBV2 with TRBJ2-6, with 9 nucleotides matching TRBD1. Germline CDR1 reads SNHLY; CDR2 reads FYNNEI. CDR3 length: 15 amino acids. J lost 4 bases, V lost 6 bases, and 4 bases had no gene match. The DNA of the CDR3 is TGTGCCAGCAGCGGGACAGGGATCGGGGCCAACGTCCTGACTTTC. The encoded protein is CASSGTGIGANVLTF.

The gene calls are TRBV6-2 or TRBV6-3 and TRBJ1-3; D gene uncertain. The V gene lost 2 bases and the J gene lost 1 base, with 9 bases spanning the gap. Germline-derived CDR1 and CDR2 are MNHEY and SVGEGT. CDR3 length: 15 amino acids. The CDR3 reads CASSYQVESGNTIYF. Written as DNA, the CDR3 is TGTGCCAGCAGTTACCAGGTTGAATCTGGAAACACCATATATTTT.